Described below is a single T cell receptor (beta chain) sequence and its context. Its antigen is unknown. The data stem from a study of Ad26.COV2.S vaccination and SARS-CoV-2 variants. The ends were cut back, 6 bases at V and 1 base at J, with 10 bases in the middle. CDR1 is MNHNY and CDR2 is SVGAGI in the germline V gene (reference sequence). This CDR3 region has 14 residues. Treatment meaning: around 19 received Ad26.COV2.S at low or high dose, single or two shots; about 5 received placebo; per-sample allocation not given. The samples date from day 63 after the first vaccine or placebo injection. The data were produced by immunoSEQ multiplex PCR, yet TCRdb's version contains in-frame clones alone and is incomplete. The data contain over 400,000 clones, 80% to 90% of them singletons. Overall study results and limits: Recipients of either vaccine or placebo displayed similar breadth of non-spike TCRs.

The material sequenced was peripheral blood, taken in a trial of Ad26.COV2.S vaccine versus placebo. The chain is built from TRBV6-6 and TRBJ1-3; TRBD1 might be the D (5 bases). The receptor's source is a person between 18 and 65 years old who received the Ad26.COV2.S COVID-19 vaccine or a placebo. The CDR3 region is CASRTGTSGNTIYF. The CDR3 DNA reads as TGTGCCAGCAGAACTGGGACGTCTGGAAACACCATATATTTT.